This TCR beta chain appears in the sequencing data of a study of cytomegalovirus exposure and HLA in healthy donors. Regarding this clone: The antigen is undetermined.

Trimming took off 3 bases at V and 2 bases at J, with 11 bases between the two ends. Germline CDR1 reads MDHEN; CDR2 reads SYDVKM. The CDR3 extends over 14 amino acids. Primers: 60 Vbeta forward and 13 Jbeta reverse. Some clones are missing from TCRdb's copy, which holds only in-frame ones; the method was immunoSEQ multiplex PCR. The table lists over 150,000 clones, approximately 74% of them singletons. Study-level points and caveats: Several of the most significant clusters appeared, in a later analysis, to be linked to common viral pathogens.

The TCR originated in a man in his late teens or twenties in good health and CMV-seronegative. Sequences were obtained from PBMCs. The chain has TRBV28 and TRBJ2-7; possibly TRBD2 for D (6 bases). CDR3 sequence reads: CASSLDGTPYEQYV. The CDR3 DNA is TGTGCCAGCAGTTTGGACGGGACTCCCTACGAGCAGTACGTC.